A selection of T cell receptor beta chains follows, all from one sample in a study of T-cell reconstitution after alpha-beta-depleted transplantation in children. TCRdb ran MiXCR on the PCR reads and lists one entry per CDR3 protein. This table holds approximately 34,000 distinct CDR3 sequences, roughly 6.5% found once. This sample comprised peripheral blood, obtained 60 days after TCRalphabeta/CD19-depleted stem cell transplant. These receptors all come from a child younger than two who had a stem cell transplant for acute myeloid leukemia, so the T cells may come from the graft donor. Both conserved end residues are part of each CDR3. Each record gives: CDR3 DNA, CDR3 protein, D gene, CDR3 length, V gene, J gene, clone size. A D gene is named only where the DNA matches it firmly. Where a row states a size, it is once, few, many or the class of an expanded clone; other rows omit it.

DNA: TGTGCCACCAGTGATGGGGACAGGGGGAACACTGAAGCTTTCTTT; CDR3: CATSDGDRGNTEAFF; D: TRBD1; length: 15; V: TRBV24-1; J: TRBJ1-1; size: many
DNA: TGCGCCAGCAGCTTGAAGTCTGGGGCCAACGTCCTGACTTTC; CDR3: CASSLKSGANVLTF; D: -; length: 14; V: TRBV5-1; J: TRBJ2-6; size: -
DNA: TGTGCCAGCAGTCGACTCCGGACTAGCGGGAGGAGAGCGGGATACGAGCAGTACTTC; CDR3: CASSRLRTSGRRAGYEQYF; D: TRBD2; length: 19; V: TRBV6-2/TRBV6-3; J: TRBJ2-7; size: many
DNA: TGTGCCAGCAGTTCCCCAGGCTTAAACTATGGCTACACCTTC; CDR3: CASSSPGLNYGYTF; D: -; length: 14; V: TRBV12-3/TRBV12-4; J: TRBJ1-2; size: few
DNA: TGCGCCAGCAGCTTGGGACCACCCTACACCGGGGAGCTGTTTTTT; CDR3: CASSLGPPYTGELFF; D: -; length: 15; V: TRBV5-1; J: TRBJ2-2; size: many
DNA: TGCGCCAGCGCGCTCTGGACAGATCCCGAGTTGTCCGGGGAGCTGTTTTTT; CDR3: CASALWTDPELSGELFF; D: -; length: 17; V: TRBV5-1; J: TRBJ2-2; size: many
DNA: TGTGCCACCAGTGAGGCCAGGGGACCCTGGGGAGAGACCCAGTACTTC; CDR3: CATSEARGPWGETQYF; D: -; length: 16; V: TRBV24-1; J: TRBJ2-5; size: -
DNA: TGTGCCAGCAGTTTGGACAGTTCCGATCAGCCCCAGCATTTT; CDR3: CASSLDSSDQPQHF; D: -; length: 14; V: TRBV27; J: TRBJ1-5; size: many
DNA: TGTGCCAGCAGCCCGCACATGAGGACTAGCTTTGGCGAGCAGTACTTC; CDR3: CASSPHMRTSFGEQYF; D: TRBD2; length: 16; V: TRBV7-2; J: TRBJ2-7; size: many
DNA: TGCGCCAGCAGCTCCGGACTCAGCCGCTATGGCTACACCTTC; CDR3: CASSSGLSRYGYTF; D: -; length: 14; V: TRBV5-1; J: TRBJ1-2; size: -
DNA: TGTGCCAGCAGCTCCAACCTTGGACAGACAGAGCAGTACTTC; CDR3: CASSSNLGQTEQYF; D: -; length: 14; V: TRBV7-9; J: TRBJ2-7; size: many
DNA: TGTGCCAGCAGCTTCCTTGGGGCCAAATCGGATACGCAGTATTTT; CDR3: CASSFLGAKSDTQYF; D: -; length: 15; V: TRBV7-2; J: TRBJ2-3; size: many
DNA: TGTGCCAGCAAGTCAAAAAACACCGGGGAGCTGTTTTTT; CDR3: CASKSKNTGELFF; D: -; length: 13; V: TRBV6-2/TRBV6-3; J: TRBJ2-2; size: many
DNA: TGTGCCAGCAGCGTAGAACTAGCGGGCACCGGGGAGCTGTTTTTT; CDR3: CASSVELAGTGELFF; D: TRBD2; length: 15; V: TRBV9; J: TRBJ2-2; size: many
DNA: TGTGCCATCAGTGAGCTTCTAGCGGGAGGACCTTACGAGCAGTACTTC; CDR3: CAISELLAGGPYEQYF; D: TRBD2; length: 16; V: TRBV10-3; J: TRBJ2-7; size: many
DNA: TGTGCCAGCAGCCAAGGTGATGGCTACACCTTC; CDR3: CASSQGDGYTF; D: -; length: 11; V: TRBV4-2; J: TRBJ1-2; size: -
DNA: TGTGCCAGCAGCCGACCGGGGCCTCCCTACAATGAGCAGTTCTTC; CDR3: CASSRPGPPYNEQFF; D: -; length: 15; V: TRBV3-1; J: TRBJ2-1; size: many
DNA: TGTGCTAGCAGCCCTCCGGCACAGGGGGATGAAAAACTGTTTTTT; CDR3: CASSPPAQGDEKLFF; D: TRBD1; length: 15; V: TRBV7-7; J: TRBJ1-4; size: -
DNA: TGTGCCAGCAGCCAAGGCCCTTTCCCCTACGAGCAGTACTTC; CDR3: CASSQGPFPYEQYF; D: -; length: 14; V: TRBV14; J: TRBJ2-7; size: many
DNA: TGCGCCAGCAGCTTGGTCGGTAAAGCTGGAAACACCATATATTTT; CDR3: CASSLVGKAGNTIYF; D: -; length: 15; V: TRBV5-1; J: TRBJ1-3; size: many
DNA: TGTGCCAGCAGTTTGGCGGGCGGAGAGACCCAGTACTTC; CDR3: CASSLAGGETQYF; D: -; length: 13; V: TRBV27; J: TRBJ2-5; size: many
DNA: TGCGCCAGCAGCCTGCATGGCGGCAGGCTGGAGCTGTTTTTT; CDR3: CASSLHGGRLELFF; D: -; length: 14; V: TRBV4-3; J: TRBJ2-2; size: many
DNA: TGCGCCAGCAGCCGGCGGACGGGAGCGATCTACGAGCAGTACTTC; CDR3: CASSRRTGAIYEQYF; D: -; length: 15; V: TRBV4-3; J: TRBJ2-7; size: many
DNA: TGTGCCAGCAGTTTGGGGCCTAGTCCCACTCAAGAGACCCAGTACTTC; CDR3: CASSLGPSPTQETQYF; D: -; length: 16; V: TRBV27; J: TRBJ2-5; size: few
DNA: TGCGCCAGCAGCCAAGAGGGATCGGGAGGGCCTATGAATGAGCAGTTCTTC; CDR3: CASSQEGSGGPMNEQFF; D: TRBD2; length: 17; V: TRBV4-3; J: TRBJ2-1; size: many
DNA: TGCAGCGTTGAGCCCGCGGTGTCCTACAATGAGCAGTTCTTC; CDR3: CSVEPAVSYNEQFF; D: -; length: 14; V: TRBV29-1; J: TRBJ2-1; size: many
DNA: TGTGCCAGCAGTTTAGCCCGACGAGGCCACGAGCAGTACTTC; CDR3: CASSLARRGHEQYF; D: -; length: 14; V: TRBV28; J: TRBJ2-7; size: many
DNA: TGTGCCAGCAGCCCCGGGGGGCATACGCAGTATTTT; CDR3: CASSPGGHTQYF; D: -; length: 12; V: TRBV5-6; J: TRBJ2-3; size: -
DNA: TGTGCCAGCAGGAGGCTCGACGAGCAGTACTTC; CDR3: CASRRLDEQYF; D: -; length: 11; V: TRBV12-3/TRBV12-4; J: TRBJ2-7; size: many
DNA: TGCGCCAGCAGCCAACCGCGACTAGATCGGAACAATGAGCAGTTCTTC; CDR3: CASSQPRLDRNNEQFF; D: -; length: 16; V: TRBV4-1; J: TRBJ2-1; size: few
DNA: TGTGCCAGCAGTGATTCAGCGAGGACAGGAGGGTATGGCTACACCTTC; CDR3: CASSDSARTGGYGYTF; D: TRBD1; length: 16; V: TRBV25-1; J: TRBJ1-2; size: many
DNA: TGTGCCAGTAGCCTTGGACTGGGGATCTCCTACGAGCAGTACTTC; CDR3: CASSLGLGISYEQYF; D: -; length: 15; V: TRBV19; J: TRBJ2-7; size: many
DNA: TGTGCCAGCAGTTTAGGGAGGCCGGTTGGCACAGATACGCAGTATTTT; CDR3: CASSLGRPVGTDTQYF; D: -; length: 16; V: TRBV28; J: TRBJ2-3; size: many
DNA: TGTGCCAGCAGCCTTCGAGCTCGGTACCAAGAGACCCAGTACTTC; CDR3: CASSLRARYQETQYF; D: -; length: 15; V: TRBV9; J: TRBJ2-5; size: many
DNA: TGTGCCAGCAGCCAGGATCAGGGGATAGCGAACTATGGCTACACCTTC; CDR3: CASSQDQGIANYGYTF; D: -; length: 16; V: TRBV3-1; J: TRBJ1-2; size: many
DNA: TGTGCCACCTCGGGACTAGCGGGAGCCAATGAGCAGTTCTTC; CDR3: CATSGLAGANEQFF; D: TRBD2; length: 14; V: TRBV24-1; J: TRBJ2-1; size: many
DNA: TGTGCCAGCAGTGTGGAGACAGGGCCCTACGAGCAGTACTTC; CDR3: CASSVETGPYEQYF; D: TRBD1; length: 14; V: TRBV2; J: TRBJ2-7; size: many
DNA: TGTGCCACAGTGGACGGGTTGGTCGATGAGCAGTTCTTC; CDR3: CATVDGLVDEQFF; D: -; length: 13; V: TRBV28; J: TRBJ2-1; size: many
DNA: TGTGCCAGCAGCGCCCCGACAGGGTCTGGGGCCAACGTCCTGACTTTC; CDR3: CASSAPTGSGANVLTF; D: TRBD1; length: 16; V: TRBV7-9; J: TRBJ2-6; size: many
DNA: TGCAGTGCTAGTAGCCCCGGACAGTTGTATTCCTACGAGCAGTACTTC; CDR3: CSASSPGQLYSYEQYF; D: -; length: 16; V: TRBV20-1; J: TRBJ2-7; size: many
DNA: TGTGCCAGCAGCTTAGCTGGTAGCGAGACCCAGTACTTC; CDR3: CASSLAGSETQYF; D: -; length: 13; V: TRBV7-2; J: TRBJ2-5; size: many
DNA: TGTGCCAGCAGTTACTTGGGCCCGTCAACGGCCAAAAACATTCAGTACTTC; CDR3: CASSYLGPSTAKNIQYF; D: -; length: 17; V: TRBV6-2/TRBV6-3; J: TRBJ2-4; size: many
DNA: TGTGCCACCCTAGGGACAGCCAACTATGGCTACACCTTC; CDR3: CATLGTANYGYTF; D: TRBD1; length: 13; V: TRBV2; J: TRBJ1-2; size: many
DNA: TGTGCCAGCACCATTGAGGGAACTAATGAAAAACTGTTTTTT; CDR3: CASTIEGTNEKLFF; D: -; length: 14; V: TRBV12-3/TRBV12-4; J: TRBJ1-4; size: many
DNA: TGTGCCAGCAGTTCCGAGGGGCTCCTGAACACTGAAGCTTTCTTT; CDR3: CASSSEGLLNTEAFF; D: -; length: 15; V: TRBV6-2/TRBV6-3; J: TRBJ1-1; size: many
DNA: TGTGCCGAGGGGGGGCCGGGAGGGGAAAATGAGCAGTTCTTC; CDR3: CAEGGPGGENEQFF; D: TRBD2; length: 14; V: TRBV30; J: TRBJ2-1; size: -
DNA: TGCAGTGCTCTACACCGCAACGAGCAGTACTTC; CDR3: CSALHRNEQYF; D: -; length: 11; V: TRBV20-1; J: TRBJ2-7; size: many
DNA: TGTGCCAGCAGCTGGACTAGCGGGCGATACGAGCAGTACTTC; CDR3: CASSWTSGRYEQYF; D: TRBD2; length: 14; V: TRBV6-2/TRBV6-3; J: TRBJ2-7; size: many
DNA: TGTGCCAGCAGTTTCCCGGGACAGGGGTATAGCAATCAGCCCCAGCATTTT; CDR3: CASSFPGQGYSNQPQHF; D: TRBD1; length: 17; V: TRBV6-2/TRBV6-3; J: TRBJ1-5; size: few
DNA: TGTGCCACCAGTGACGTCGACAGGGAGAACACCGGGGAGCTGTTTTTT; CDR3: CATSDVDRENTGELFF; D: TRBD1; length: 16; V: TRBV24-1; J: TRBJ2-2; size: many
DNA: TGTGCCAGCAGGTTAGGACTAGCGGGAGACACCGGGGAGCTGTTTTTT; CDR3: CASRLGLAGDTGELFF; D: TRBD2; length: 16; V: TRBV9; J: TRBJ2-2; size: many
DNA: TGTGCCAGCAGCGCCACAGGGGATCTAGCCAAAAACATTCAGTACTTC; CDR3: CASSATGDLAKNIQYF; D: TRBD1; length: 16; V: TRBV13; J: TRBJ2-4; size: medium-sized